A single sample gave rise to the 28 T cell receptor beta chains below, sequenced in a study of cytomegalovirus exposure and HLA in healthy donors. The PCR contained 60 Vbeta and 13 Jbeta primers. TCRdb's copy holds only in-frame clones and misses some; the assay was immunoSEQ multiplex PCR. The sample carries 65,000 to 85,000 clones, 77% recorded once. The sequencing sample was made of PBMCs. These receptors came from a man aged 45-65 years in good health and CMV-seropositive.

V and J are TRBV10-3 and TRBJ2-5; D gene unclear. The germline CDR1 and CDR2 sequences are ENHRY and SYGVKD. Trimming removed 6 bases from V and 1 base from J, with 9 bases in between. This CDR3 is built from 13 residues. The CDR3 nucleotides read TGTGCCATCAGGTCCCCAATCCAAGAGACCCAGTACTTC. Its protein product is CAIRSPIQETQYF.

The chain links TRBV12-5 to TRBJ2-1, with D tentatively TRBD1 (6 bases). V gave up 3 bases and J gave up 8 bases, with 14 bases separating them. The CDR3 is 14 residues long. CDR1 is LGHNT, CDR2 FRNRAP, per germline. This CDR3 reads CASGFAGDGDEQFF. The CDR3 coding sequence is TGTGCTAGTGGTTTCGCAGGGGATGGCGATGAGCAGTTCTTC. Full variable domain (outside the CDR3, taken from reference TRBV12-5 and TRBJ2-1): DARVTQTPRHKVTEMGQEVTMRCQPILGHNTVFWYRQTMMQGLELLAYFRNRAPLDDSGMPKDRFSAEMPDATLATLKIQPSEPRDSAVYFCASGFAGDGDEQFFGPGTRLTVL.

The chain recombines TRBV6-5 with TRBJ1-1; no definite D call. V was cut by 0 bases and J by 11 bases, with 10 bases left in between. The CDR3 loop spans 12 amino acids. CDR1 is MNHEY and CDR2 is SVGAGI in the germline V gene. The CDR3 region has the DNA TGTGCCAGCAGTTACTCCCTGGAGGTGGCTTTCTTT. Translated, it gives CASSYSLEVAFF.

V usage is TRBV27 and J usage is TRBJ2-3, with D perhaps TRBD1 (5 bases). The CDR3 sequence is 15 residues long. Germline CDR1 and CDR2: MNHEY and SMNVEV (reference sequence). V was clipped by 2 bases and J by 1 base, with 10 bases between them. The chain's CDR3 is CASSLQGGGTDTQYF. The CDR3 DNA sequence: TGTGCCAGCAGTTTACAGGGCGGCGGCACAGATACGCAGTATTTT.

A few counts support this clone. V is TRBV12-5 and J is TRBJ2-1, with D unclear. V was clipped by 3 bases and J by 7 bases, with 7 bases between them. The CDR3 consists of 12 residues. The germline gives CDR1 LGHNT, CDR2 FRNRAP. DNA for the CDR3: TGTGCTAGTGGTTTACGGTCTAATGAGCAGTTCTTC. It encodes CASGLRSNEQFF. Looking up the rest from reference TRBV12-5 and TRBJ2-1 gives the full variable domain: DARVTQTPRHKVTEMGQEVTMRCQPILGHNTVFWYRQTMMQGLELLAYFRNRAPLDDSGMPKDRFSAEMPDATLATLKIQPSEPRDSAVYFCASGLRSNEQFFGPGTRLTVL.

CDR3 nucleotides: TGTGCCAGCAGTCTTCTTAGGGGGCGCGATACGCAGTATTTT. It encodes CASSLLRGRDTQYF. The chain recombines TRBV27 with TRBJ2-3; 7 bases agree with TRBD1. This CDR3 is 14 amino acids long. Germline trimming cut 5 bases from V and 6 bases from J; bases unmatched to any gene: 8. Germline CDR1 MNHEY, CDR2 SMNVEV (reference sequence).

This chain links TRBV6-5 with TRBJ1-3; 9 bases are a match to TRBD1. Unmatched junction bases numbered 4, after V lost 8 bases and J lost 2 bases. In germline, CDR1 is MNHEY, CDR2 SVGAGI. This CDR3 contains 14 residues. DNA for the CDR3: TGTGCCAGCGGACAGGGGACTCCTGGAAACACCATATATTTT. This sequence encodes CASGQGTPGNTIYF.

V and J are TRBV25-1 and TRBJ1-4; TRBD1 matches at 8 bases. The CDR3 runs to 13 residues. V was clipped by 8 bases and J by 7 bases; unmatched bases: 6. Germline loops: CDR1 MGHDK, CDR2 SYGVNS. The chain's CDR3 is CASGDRIGEKLFF. The CDR3, as DNA: TGTGCCAGCGGGGACAGGATCGGTGAAAAACTGTTTTTT. Full variable domain (outside the CDR3, taken from reference TRBV25-1 and TRBJ1-4): EADIYQTPRYLVIGTGKKITLECSQTMGHDKMYWYQQDPGMELHLIHYSYGVNSTEKGDLSSESTVSRIRTEHFPLTLESARPSHTSQYLCASGDRIGEKLFFGSGTQLSVL.

The count of this clone is one. The chain combines TRBV6-5 with TRBJ2-7; 7 bases align to TRBD1. The length of the CDR3 is 15 residues. The trim removed 0 bases at V and 0 bases at J, leaving 2 bases unmatched. The germline gives CDR1 MNHEY, CDR2 SVGAGI. CDR3 residues: CASSYSWDSSYEQYF. Written as DNA, the CDR3 is TGTGCCAGCAGTTACTCGTGGGACAGCTCCTACGAGCAGTACTTC.

The rearrangement joins TRBV28 to TRBJ1-4; D is unresolved. The CDR3 has 13 residues. V was clipped by 11 bases and J by 4 bases, with 14 bases between them. Per germline, CDR1 MDHEN and CDR2 SYDVKM. For the CDR3, the DNA is TGTGCCGTTCACCGGGTCAATAATGAAAAACTGTTTTTT. This gives the protein CAVHRVNNEKLFF.

V and J are TRBV27 and TRBJ1-2; D ambiguous. The CDR3 has 16 residues. Per the germline V gene, CDR1 is MNHEY and CDR2 is SMNVEV (reference sequence). Trimming left V 1 base short and J 0 bases short, with 12 bases between. The chain's CDR3 is CASSLWGAESNYGYTF. The DNA of the CDR3 is TGTGCCAGCAGTTTATGGGGAGCAGAGTCTAACTATGGCTACACCTTC.

The chain recombines TRBV9 with TRBJ2-1; TRBD2 matches at 11 bases. V shed 5 bases, J shed 8 bases, and the junction held 9 bases outside the gene matches. The germline CDR1 and CDR2 sequences are SGDLS and YYNGEE. The CDR3 has 15 residues. CDR3 nucleotides: TGTGCCAGCAGTGTGACTAGCGGGACCTTAGATGAGCAGTTCTTC. Its translation is CASSVTSGTLDEQFF.

With regard to this clone: Germline and junction disagree at one end, which may indicate a read error. Here the CDR3 reads CSSSSDRAYNSPLHF. The CDR3 DNA sequence: TGTTCCAGCAGCTCCGACAGGGCTTATAATTCACCCCTCCACTTT. This chain links TRBV7-9 with TRBJ1-6, with 7 nucleotides matching TRBD1. The CDR3 sequence is 15 residues long. Germline V CDR1 and CDR2: SEHNR, FQNEAQ (reference sequence).

The V and J genes are TRBV7-9 and TRBJ2-5; 9 nucleotides align to TRBD2. The CDR3 totals 16 residues. CDR1 is SEHNR and CDR2 is FQNEAQ in the germline V gene (reference sequence). Trimming removed 0 bases from V and 6 bases from J; junction bases left unmatched: 8. In DNA, the CDR3 is TGTGCCAGCAGCTTAGCCGCACTAAGCGGGAGGCAGACCCAGTACTTC. It encodes CASSLAALSGRQTQYF.

This clone appeared once. This sequence joins TRBV5-1 and TRBJ2-5; D call uncertain. The V gene lost 2 bases and the J gene lost 0 bases, with 2 bases spanning the gap. Looked up from germline, CDR1 is SGHRS and CDR2 is YFSETQ. CDR3 length equals 12 residues. This CDR3 is CASSFYQETQYF. CDR3 coding DNA: TGCGCCAGCAGCTTCTACCAAGAGACCCAGTACTTC.

This clone was observed once. The gene calls are TRBV7-9 and TRBJ2-7; D may be TRBD2 (5 bases). Germline V gene lookup returns CDR1 SEHNR and CDR2 FQNEAQ (reference sequence). Trimming took off 4 bases at V and 6 bases at J, with 22 bases between the two ends. CDR3 length: 16 residues. The CDR3 here is CASSSTRAQDGGEQYF. In nucleotides, the CDR3 is TGTGCCAGCAGCTCTACCCGGGCCCAGGACGGAGGCGAGCAGTACTTC.

The rearrangement links TRBV6-6 to TRBJ2-2; the D gene is possibly TRBD1 (6 bases). CDR1 MNHNY and CDR2 SVGAGI come from the germline V gene (reference sequence). V was clipped by 4 bases and J by 3 bases, with 15 bases between them. This CDR3 has 16 amino acids. In DNA, the CDR3 is TGTGCCAGCAGTTCCGGGACACCTTTTTACACCGGGGAGCTGTTTTTT. This sequence encodes CASSSGTPFYTGELFF.

The chain couples TRBV5-1 to TRBJ1-1, with D perhaps matching TRBD1 (6 bases). This CDR3 comprises 14 residues. Germline CDR1 and CDR2: SGHRS and YFSETQ. V lost 4 bases and J 2 bases, leaving 12 bases between the germline ends. In DNA, the CDR3 is TGCGCCAGCAGCGCCGGGACATATAACACTGAAGCTTTCTTT. This translates into CASSAGTYNTEAFF. Full variable domain (remainder filled in from reference TRBV5-1 and TRBJ1-1): KAGVTQTPRYLIKTRGQQVTLSCSPISGHRSVSWYQQTPGQGLQFLFEYFSETQRNKGNFPGRFSGRQFSNSRSEMNVSTLELGDSALYLCASSAGTYNTEAFFGQGTRLTVV.

A few counts support this clone. This sequence joins TRBV9 and TRBJ2-1, with TRBD2 matching 12 bases. The CDR3 loop spans 17 amino acids. After removal of 3 bases from V and 4 bases from J, the junction contained 8 bases not matched to a gene. Germline-derived CDR1 and CDR2 are SGDLS and YYNGEE. The CDR3 sequence: CASSARLAGAHYNEQFF. In nucleotides, the CDR3 is TGTGCCAGCAGCGCCCGACTAGCGGGAGCTCATTACAATGAGCAGTTCTTC. The entire variable domain, with the rest obtained from reference TRBV9 and TRBJ2-1, is as follows: DSGVTQTPKHLITATGQRVTLRCSPRSGDLSVYWYQQSLDQGLQFLIQYYNGEERAKGNILERFSAQQFPDLHSELNLSSLELGDSALYFCASSARLAGAHYNEQFFGPGTRLTVL.

V and J are TRBV13 and TRBJ1-1; tentative D call: TRBD1 (5 bases). The germline gives CDR1 PRHDT, CDR2 FYEKMQ (reference sequence). There are 15 residues in the CDR3. The V gene lost 6 bases and the J gene lost 1 base, with 15 bases spanning the gap. The DNA for the CDR3 is TGTGCCAGCAGTGGGGCCCCTGCGGCGAACACTGAAGCTTTCTTT. Translation: CASSGAPAANTEAFF.

The chain joins TRBV4-3 to TRBJ1-1; 10 positions agree with TRBD1. The CDR3 has 16 residues. After removal of 0 bases from V and 4 bases from J, the junction contained 5 bases not matched to a gene. Germline V lookup: CDR1 LGHNA, CDR2 YSLEER. This CDR3 reads CASSQEAGTGATEAFF. For the CDR3, the DNA is TGCGCCAGCAGCCAAGAGGCCGGGACAGGGGCCACTGAAGCTTTCTTT.

The gene calls are TRBV29-1 and TRBJ1-4; no definite D call. The CDR3 has 14 amino acids. The V end lost 6 bases, the J end lost 10 bases, and 21 bases lay between the germline ends. Per the germline V gene, CDR1 is SQVTM and CDR2 is ANQGSEA. The DNA for the CDR3 is TGCAGCGTAACGAGGGATCGCGAGGTTGGAAAACTGTTTTTT. The encoded protein is CSVTRDREVGKLFF. Drawing the rest from reference TRBV29-1 and TRBJ1-4, the complete variable domain is SAVISQKPSRDICQRGTSLTIQCQVDSQVTMMFWYRQQPGQSLTLIATANQGSEATYESGFVIDKFPISRPNLTFSTLTVSNMSPEDSSIYLCSVTRDREVGKLFFGSGTQLSVL.

The chain links TRBV2 to TRBJ1-2; D not certain. V lost 6 bases and J lost 0, with 11 bases in between. Germline V gives CDR1 SNHLY, CDR2 FYNNEI. The CDR3 length is 14 residues. CDR3 region: CASSLIVSNYGYTF. CDR3 nucleotides: TGTGCCAGCAGCCTCATAGTGTCTAACTATGGCTACACCTTC.

CDR3 in DNA: TGTGCCAGCAGTCCACAGGTCAGCGAGACCCAGTACTTC. Protein: CASSPQVSETQYF. J is TRBJ2-5 and V is TRBV25-1; a weak D match, TRBD1 (5 bases). Germline CDR1 is MGHDK and CDR2 is SYGVNS. CDR3 length: 13 residues. Between the trimmed V and J ends, which lost 5 bases and 5 bases, there was a span of 12 bases.

V gene TRBV5-4 combines with J gene TRBJ1-1, with a weak D call TRBD1 (5 bases). The germline V gene encodes CDR1 SGHNT and CDR2 YYREEE (reference sequence). The CDR3 spans 16 residues. Trimming removed 1 base from V and 1 base from J, with 14 bases in between. CDR3 residues: CASSLIGRGTNTEAFF. In nucleotides, the CDR3 is TGTGCCAGCAGCTTGATCGGACGGGGGACGAACACTGAAGCTTTCTTT.

V is TRBV19 and J is TRBJ2-7, with a weak D call TRBD2 (5 bases). V was shortened by 4 bases and J by 0 bases, with 10 bases between the two germline ends. Germline V gene data show CDR1 as LNHDA and CDR2 as SQIVND (reference sequence). This CDR3 has 14 amino acids. The CDR3 nucleotides are TGTGCCAGTAGTAAAGGCGGGTACTCCTACGAGCAGTACTTC. The encoded protein is CASSKGGYSYEQYF.

The sample holds a few counts of this clone. The rearrangement joins TRBV29-1 to TRBJ2-3; 14 bases line up with TRBD2. The CDR3 consists of 19 residues. The ends lost 4 bases at V and 2 bases at J; junction bases unmatched: 14. CDR1 and CDR2 (germline): SQVTM, ANQGSEA. CDR3 amino acids: CSVAGLAGASWGYTDTQYF. In DNA, the CDR3 is TGCAGCGTTGCGGGACTAGCGGGAGCTAGTTGGGGTTACACAGATACGCAGTATTTT.

The chain combines TRBV11-3 with TRBJ2-1, with 10 bases identical to TRBD2. The V gene end was trimmed by 0 bases and the J gene end by 9 bases; junction bases not matched to a gene: 5. The CDR3 covers 15 residues. The germline V gene has CDR1 SGHNT and CDR2 YENEEA. CDR3 protein: CASSLEVAGGGEQFF. Here the CDR3 DNA reads TGTGCCAGCAGCTTAGAGGTAGCGGGAGGCGGTGAGCAGTTCTTC.